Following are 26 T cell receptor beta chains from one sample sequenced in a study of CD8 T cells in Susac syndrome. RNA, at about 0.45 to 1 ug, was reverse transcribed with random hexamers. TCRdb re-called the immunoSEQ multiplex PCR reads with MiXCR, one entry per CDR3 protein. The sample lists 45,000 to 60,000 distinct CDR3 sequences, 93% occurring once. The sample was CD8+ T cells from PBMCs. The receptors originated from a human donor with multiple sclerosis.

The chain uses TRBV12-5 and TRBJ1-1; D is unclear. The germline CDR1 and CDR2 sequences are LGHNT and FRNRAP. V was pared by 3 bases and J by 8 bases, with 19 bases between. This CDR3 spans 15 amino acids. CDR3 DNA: TGTGCTAGTGGTTTCAATATACCCCTGATGAACGAAGCTTTCTTT. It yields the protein CASGFNIPLMNEAFF.

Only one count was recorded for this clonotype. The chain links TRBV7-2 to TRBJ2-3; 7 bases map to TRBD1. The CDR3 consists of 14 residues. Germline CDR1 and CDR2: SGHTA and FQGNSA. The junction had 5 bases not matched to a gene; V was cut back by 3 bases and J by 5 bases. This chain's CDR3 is CASSLRDRVDTQYF. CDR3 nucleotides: TGTGCCAGCAGCTTGAGGGACAGAGTAGATACGCAGTATTTT.

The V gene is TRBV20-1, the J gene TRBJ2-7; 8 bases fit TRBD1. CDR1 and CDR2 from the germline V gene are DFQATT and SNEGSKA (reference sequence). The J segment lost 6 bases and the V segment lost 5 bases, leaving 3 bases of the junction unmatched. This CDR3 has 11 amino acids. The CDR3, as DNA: TGCAGTGCTTTACAGGGGGTCGAGCAGTACTTC. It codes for CSALQGVEQYF.

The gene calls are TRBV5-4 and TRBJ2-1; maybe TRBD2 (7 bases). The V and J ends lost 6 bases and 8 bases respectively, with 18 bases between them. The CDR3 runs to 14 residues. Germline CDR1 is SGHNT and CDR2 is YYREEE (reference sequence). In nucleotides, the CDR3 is TGTGCCAGCAACACTTGGGGGGGCGGCGATGAGCAGTTCTTC. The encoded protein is CASNTWGGGDEQFF.

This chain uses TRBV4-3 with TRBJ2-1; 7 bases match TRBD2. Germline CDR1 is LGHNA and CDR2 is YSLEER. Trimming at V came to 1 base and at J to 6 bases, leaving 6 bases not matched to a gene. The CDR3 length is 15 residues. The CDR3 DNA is TGCGCCAGCAGCCAAGGTAGCGGGTCAGCCAATGAGCAGTTCTTC. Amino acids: CASSQGSGSANEQFF.

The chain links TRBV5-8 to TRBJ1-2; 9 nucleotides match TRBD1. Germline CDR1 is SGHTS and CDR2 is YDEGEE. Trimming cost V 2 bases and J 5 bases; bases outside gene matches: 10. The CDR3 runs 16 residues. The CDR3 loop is CASSFTGGELVYGYTF. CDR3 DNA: TGTGCCAGCAGCTTTACAGGGGGCGAGCTTGTTTATGGCTACACCTTC.

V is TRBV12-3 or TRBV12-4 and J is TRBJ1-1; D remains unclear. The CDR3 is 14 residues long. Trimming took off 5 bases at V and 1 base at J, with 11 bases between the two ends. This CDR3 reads CASSKLSENTEAFF. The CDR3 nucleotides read TGTGCCAGCAGTAAGCTTTCAGAGAACACTGAAGCTTTCTTT.

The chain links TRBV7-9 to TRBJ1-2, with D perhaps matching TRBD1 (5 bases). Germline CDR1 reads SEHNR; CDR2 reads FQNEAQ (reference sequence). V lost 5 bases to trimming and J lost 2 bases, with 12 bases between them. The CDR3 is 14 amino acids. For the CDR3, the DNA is TGTGCCAGCAGCCAGGGAGGGCGAAACTATGGCTACACCTTC. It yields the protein CASSQGGRNYGYTF.

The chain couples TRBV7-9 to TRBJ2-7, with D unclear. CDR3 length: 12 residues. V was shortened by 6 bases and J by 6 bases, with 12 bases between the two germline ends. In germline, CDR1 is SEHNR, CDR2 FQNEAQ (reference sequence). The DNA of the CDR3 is TGTGCCAGCAGGGAATCGGACCTCGAGCAGTACTTC. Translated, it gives CASRESDLEQYF.

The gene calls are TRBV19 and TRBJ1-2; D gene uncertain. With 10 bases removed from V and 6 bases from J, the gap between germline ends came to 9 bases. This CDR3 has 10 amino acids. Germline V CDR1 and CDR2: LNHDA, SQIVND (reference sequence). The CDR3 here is CATKADGYTF. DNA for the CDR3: TGTGCCACCAAGGCGGATGGCTACACCTTC.

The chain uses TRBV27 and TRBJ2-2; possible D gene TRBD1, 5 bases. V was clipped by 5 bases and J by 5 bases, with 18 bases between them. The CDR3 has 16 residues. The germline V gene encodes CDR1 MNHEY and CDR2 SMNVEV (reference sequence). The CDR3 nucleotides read TGTGCCAGCAGTCTATGGTGGCAGGGTGTGACCGGGGAGCTGTTTTTT. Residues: CASSLWWQGVTGELFF.

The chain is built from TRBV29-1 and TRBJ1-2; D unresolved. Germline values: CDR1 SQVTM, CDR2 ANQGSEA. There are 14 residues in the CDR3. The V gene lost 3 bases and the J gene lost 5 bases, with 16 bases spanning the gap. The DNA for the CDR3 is TGCAGCGTTGAGGGGTGGAGCAACCGGTATGGCTACACCTTC. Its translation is CSVEGWSNRYGYTF.

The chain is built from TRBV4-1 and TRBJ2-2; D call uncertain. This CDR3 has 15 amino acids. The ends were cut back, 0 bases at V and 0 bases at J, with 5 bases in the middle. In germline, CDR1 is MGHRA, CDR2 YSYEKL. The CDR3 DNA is TGCGCCAGCAGCCAAGAAAATTCGAACACCGGGGAGCTGTTTTTT. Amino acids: CASSQENSNTGELFF.

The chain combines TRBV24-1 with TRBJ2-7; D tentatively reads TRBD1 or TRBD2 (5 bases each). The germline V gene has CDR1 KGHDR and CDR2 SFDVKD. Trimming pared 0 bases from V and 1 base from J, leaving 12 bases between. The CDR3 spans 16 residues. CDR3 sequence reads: CATSDLSREQSYEQYF. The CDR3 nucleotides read TGTGCCACCAGTGATTTGAGCAGGGAGCAGTCCTACGAGCAGTACTTC.

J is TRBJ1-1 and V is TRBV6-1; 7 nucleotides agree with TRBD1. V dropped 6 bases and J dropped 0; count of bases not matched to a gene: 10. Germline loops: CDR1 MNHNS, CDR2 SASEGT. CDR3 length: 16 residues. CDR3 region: CASSPIPGQLNTEAFF. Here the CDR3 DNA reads TGTGCCAGCAGCCCAATCCCGGGACAGCTGAACACTGAAGCTTTCTTT.

This CDR3 is CASRTTGRNSPLHF. CDR3 sequence (DNA): TGTGCCAGCAGAACTACAGGGAGGAATTCACCCCTCCACTTT. This sequence joins TRBV6-1 and TRBJ1-6; a possible D gene is TRBD1 (6 bases). Germline values: CDR1 MNHNS, CDR2 SASEGT. The CDR3 runs 14 residues. With 6 bases removed from V and 7 bases from J, the gap between germline ends came to 13 bases.

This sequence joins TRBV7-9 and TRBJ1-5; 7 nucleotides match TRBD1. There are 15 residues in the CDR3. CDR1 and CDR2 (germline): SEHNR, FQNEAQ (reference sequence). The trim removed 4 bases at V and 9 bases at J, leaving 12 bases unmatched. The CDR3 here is CASSSTTGDPGPQHF. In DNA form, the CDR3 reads TGTGCCAGCAGCTCAACTACAGGGGACCCAGGGCCCCAGCATTTT.

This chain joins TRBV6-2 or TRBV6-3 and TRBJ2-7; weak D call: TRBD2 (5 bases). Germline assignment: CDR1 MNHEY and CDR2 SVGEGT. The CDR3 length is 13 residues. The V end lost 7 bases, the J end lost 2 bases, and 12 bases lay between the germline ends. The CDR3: CASTPGNPYEQYF. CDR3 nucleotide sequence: TGTGCCAGCACCCCCGGGAACCCCTACGAGCAGTACTTC.

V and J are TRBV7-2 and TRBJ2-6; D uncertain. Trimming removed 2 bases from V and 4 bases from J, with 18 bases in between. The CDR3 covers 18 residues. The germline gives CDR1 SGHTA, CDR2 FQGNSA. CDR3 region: CASSLTVWWPPGANVLTF. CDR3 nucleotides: TGTGCCAGCAGCTTAACGGTTTGGTGGCCTCCGGGGGCCAACGTCCTGACTTTC.

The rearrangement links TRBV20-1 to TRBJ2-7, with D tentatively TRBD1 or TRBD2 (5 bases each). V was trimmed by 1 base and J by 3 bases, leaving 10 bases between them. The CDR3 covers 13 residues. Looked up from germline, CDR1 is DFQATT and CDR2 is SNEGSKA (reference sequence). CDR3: CSARGETDYEQYF. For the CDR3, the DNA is TGCAGTGCTAGAGGGGAGACAGACTACGAGCAGTACTTC.

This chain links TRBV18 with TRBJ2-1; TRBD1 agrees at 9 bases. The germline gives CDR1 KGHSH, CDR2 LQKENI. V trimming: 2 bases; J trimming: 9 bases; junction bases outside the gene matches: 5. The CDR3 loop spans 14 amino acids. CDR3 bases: TGTGCCAGCTCACCAGACAGGGGGTACGGTGAGCAGTTCTTC. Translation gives CASSPDRGYGEQFF.

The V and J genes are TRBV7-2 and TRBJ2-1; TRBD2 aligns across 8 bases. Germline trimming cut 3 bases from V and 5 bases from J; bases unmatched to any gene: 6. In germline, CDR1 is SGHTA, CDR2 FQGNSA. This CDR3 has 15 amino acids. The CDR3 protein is CASSFNSGENNEQFF. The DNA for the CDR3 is TGTGCCAGCAGCTTCAATAGCGGGGAGAACAATGAGCAGTTCTTC.

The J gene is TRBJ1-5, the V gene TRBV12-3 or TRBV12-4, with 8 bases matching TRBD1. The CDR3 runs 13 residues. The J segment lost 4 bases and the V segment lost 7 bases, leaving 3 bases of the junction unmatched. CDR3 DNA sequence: TGTGCCAGCACCCGGGACAGGAATCAGCCCCAGCATTTT. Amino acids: CASTRDRNQPQHF.

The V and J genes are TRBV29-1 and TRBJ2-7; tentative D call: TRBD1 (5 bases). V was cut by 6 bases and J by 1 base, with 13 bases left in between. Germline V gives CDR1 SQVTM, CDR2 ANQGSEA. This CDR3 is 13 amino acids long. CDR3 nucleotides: TGCAGCGTGTCCACAGGAAATTCCTACGAGCAGTACTTC. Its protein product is CSVSTGNSYEQYF.

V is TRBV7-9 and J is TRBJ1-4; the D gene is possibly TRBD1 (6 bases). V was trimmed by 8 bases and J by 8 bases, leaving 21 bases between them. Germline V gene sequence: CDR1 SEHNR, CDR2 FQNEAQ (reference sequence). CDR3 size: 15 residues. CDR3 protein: CASHRVAPGLEKLFF. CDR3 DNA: TGTGCCAGCCACAGGGTTGCCCCGGGCCTCGAAAAACTGTTTTTT.

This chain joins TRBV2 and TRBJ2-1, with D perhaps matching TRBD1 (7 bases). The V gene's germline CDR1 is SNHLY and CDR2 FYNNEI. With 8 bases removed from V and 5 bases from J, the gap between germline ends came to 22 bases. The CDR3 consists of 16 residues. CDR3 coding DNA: TGTGCCAGCGAATGGCAGGGGGGATCAGTGGACAATGAGCAGTTCTTC. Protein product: CASEWQGGSVDNEQFF.